This record looks at one TCR beta chain sequence and its context. Antigen specificity is unknown. The source of the sample is a study of Graves' ophthalmopathy and Graves' hyperthyroidism. This CDR3 is 12 amino acids long. Germline V CDR1 and CDR2: MNHNS, SASEGT. V dropped 4 bases and J dropped 12 bases, with 15 bases sitting between them. Ages of hyperthyroidism patients ran from 18 to 65, and their diagnoses were new, under 2 months' duration. The TCR beta CDR3 regions underwent amplification from RNA transcripts. The workflow started with a first-round RT-PCR run with HTBI primers and then moved on to a second-round multiplex PCR. TCRdb fed the multiplex PCR reads into MiXCR, producing one record per CDR3 protein. Among a few hundred thousand distinct CDR3 sequences listed, 15% to 20% were seen once. Study-wide results and caveats: Using 13 signatures, a model distinguished ophthalmopathy from stable hyperthyroidism, reaching about 85% sensitivity and around 81% specificity.

This clonotype was obtained from an adult woman with stable Graves' hyperthyroidism. Source material: peripheral blood. The V call is TRBV6-1, the J call TRBJ1-2, with D perhaps matching TRBD1 (5 bases). The CDR3 DNA sequence: TGTGCCAGCAGTGCCGCCTCGGGGGGAGACACCTTC. Translating gives CASSAASGGDTF.